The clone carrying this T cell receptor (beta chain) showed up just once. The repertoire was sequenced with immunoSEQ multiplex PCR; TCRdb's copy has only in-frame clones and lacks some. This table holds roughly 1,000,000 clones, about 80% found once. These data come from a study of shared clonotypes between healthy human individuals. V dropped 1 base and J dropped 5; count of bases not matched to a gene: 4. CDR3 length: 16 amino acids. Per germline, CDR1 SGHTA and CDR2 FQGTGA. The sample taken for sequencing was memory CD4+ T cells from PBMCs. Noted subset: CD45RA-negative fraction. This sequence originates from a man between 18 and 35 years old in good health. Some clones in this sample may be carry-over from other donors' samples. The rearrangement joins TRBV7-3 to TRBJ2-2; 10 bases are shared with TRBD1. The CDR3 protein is CASSLMGQGLTGELFF. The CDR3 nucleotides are TGTGCCAGCAGCTTAATGGGACAGGGGTTGACCGGGGAGCTGTTTTTT. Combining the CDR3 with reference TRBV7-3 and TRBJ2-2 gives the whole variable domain GAGVSQTPSNKVTEKGKYVELRCDPISGHTALYWYRQSLGQGPEFLIYFQGTGAADDSGLPNDRFFAVRPEGSVSTLKIQRTERGDSAVYLCASSLMGQGLTGELFFGEGSRLTVL.